This entry concerns a single TCR beta chain. Its matching antigen is unknown. These data originate in a study of T cell responses to AZD1222 COVID-19 vaccine. Study outcomes and limitations: Clonal diversity may have been underestimated in mostly white British donors. Seropositive status at baseline applied to only 6 or 7 AZD1222 recipients.

CDR1 and CDR2 from the germline V gene are MNHEY and SVGEGT. The V end was cut by 4 bases, the J end by 1 base, with 5 bases between. The CDR3 extends over 12 amino acids. Sequencing was performed with immunoSEQ multiplex PCR; in TCRdb, only in-frame clones are kept and a portion is missing. The repertoire holds 83,000 or so clones, with approximately 91% as singletons. The chain has TRBV6-2 or TRBV6-3 and TRBJ2-7; D ambiguous. The TCR originated in an adult who received the AZD1222 COVID-19 vaccine. The source was peripheral blood, collected 28 days after the second AZD1222 dose. The CDR3 is CASSSTSYEQYF. The CDR3 bases are TGTGCCAGCAGTTCGACGTCCTACGAGCAGTACTTC.